Below, 20 T cell receptor beta chains from the same sample are listed, as sequenced in a study of shared clonotypes between healthy human individuals (dated by TCRdb to 2018 to 2021). CD8 naive samples consisted of CD45RO-negative cells that were positively selected for CCR7, yielding a CD45RA+CCR7+ population without TemRA cells. Library creation used the immunoSEQ multiplex PCR assay. TCRdb's version of the immuneACCESS table is confined to in-frame rearrangements and falls short of the full clone set. An unresolved V gene accounts for under half of the shortfall where checked; the remainder is of unknown origin. This sample holds about 680,000 clones; about 91% were observed only once. The ten largest account for roughly 24% of the sample. The sample comprised naive CD8+ T cells sorted from blood. What the cell subset or site label conveys for this sample: CD45RA+CCR7+. The receptors derive from a young man in good health.

This clone showed up just once. The V and J genes are TRBV30 and TRBJ2-2, with 7 positions matching TRBD1. Germline loops: CDR1 GTSNPN, CDR2 SVGIG (reference sequence). The CDR3 is made up of 12 amino acids. Trimming took 5 bases from V and 5 from J; bases not matched to a gene: 2. This chain's CDR3 is CAWGTETGELFF. The CDR3, as DNA: TGTGCCTGGGGGACAGAGACCGGGGAGCTGTTTTTT.

J is TRBJ2-1 and V is TRBV6-1; 11 nucleotides match TRBD1. CDR3 length: 15 residues. Germline CDR1 reads MNHNS; CDR2 reads SASEGT. The V and J ends lost 5 bases and 6 bases, in that order; junction bases with no gene match: 6. CDR3 sequence reads: CASSKKGTGGNEQFF. CDR3 DNA: TGTGCCAGCAGTAAAAAGGGGACAGGGGGCAATGAGCAGTTCTTC.

The rearrangement joins TRBV6-1 to TRBJ2-1; D possibly corresponds to TRBD2 (5 bases). This CDR3 spans 13 amino acids. Per germline, CDR1 MNHNS and CDR2 SASEGT. V was trimmed by 2 bases and J by 3 bases, leaving 5 bases between them. The CDR3 region has the DNA TGTGCCAGCAGTGAAACTAGCTACAATGAGCAGTTCTTC. Translating it yields CASSETSYNEQFF.

The J gene is TRBJ2-7, the V gene TRBV7-6; tentatively, D is TRBD1 (6 bases). The CDR3 sequence is 15 residues long. The germline V gene encodes CDR1 SGHVS and CDR2 FNYEAQ. V was trimmed by 4 bases and J by 3 bases, leaving 16 bases between them. CDR3 in DNA: TGTGCCAGCAGCTCGGAACAGGGATGGAACTACGAGCAGTACTTC. The encoded protein is CASSSEQGWNYEQYF.

The genes are TRBV6-1 and TRBJ2-7; perhaps TRBD1 as D (6 bases). Trimming stripped 2 bases from V and 6 bases from J, with 14 bases between. The germline V gene encodes CDR1 MNHNS and CDR2 SASEGT. This CDR3 comprises 14 residues. The CDR3 region has the DNA TGTGCCAGCAGTGAATCCTGGGGGCAGGGCGAGCAGTACTTC. As protein: CASSESWGQGEQYF.

The chain joins TRBV28 to TRBJ2-3, with TRBD2 matching over 7 bases. The CDR3 is 17 amino acids. Germline trimming cut 4 bases from V and 1 base from J; bases unmatched to any gene: 11. Germline CDR1 is MDHEN and CDR2 is SYDVKM. Written as DNA, the CDR3 is TGTGCCAGCAGTTACCACTCCCGTGGACTAGGCACAGATACGCAGTATTTT. Protein product: CASSYHSRGLGTDTQYF.

Turning to this clone: A much larger clone differs by one base, so this may be a read error. The chain is built from TRBV9 and TRBJ2-7, with TRBD1 matching over 7 bases. Germline CDR1 SGDLS, CDR2 YYNGEE. Germline trimming cut 4 bases from V and 3 bases from J; bases unmatched to any gene: 4. The CDR3 consists of 13 residues. CDR3 nucleotides: TGTGCCAGCAGCTCCGGGACAGACTACGAGCAGTACTTC. Its protein product is CASSSGTDYEQYF.

This clone was seen a handful of times. The chain uses TRBV6-6 and TRBJ2-7; 7 bases match TRBD2. V shed 2 bases, J shed 5 bases, and the junction held 0 bases outside the gene matches. This CDR3 has 12 residues. Per germline, CDR1 MNHNY and CDR2 SVGAGI (reference sequence). The chain's CDR3 is CASSYLADEQYF. The CDR3 nucleotides are TGTGCCAGCAGTTACCTAGCGGACGAGCAGTACTTC.

The CDR3 region is CATKDSSYEQYF. The CDR3 nucleotides read TGTGCCACCAAGGACTCGTCCTACGAGCAGTACTTC. The rearrangement links TRBV15 to TRBJ2-7; the D gene is possibly TRBD2 (5 bases). The CDR3 is 12 residues long. The germline V and J ends were trimmed by 7 bases and 1 base, with 8 bases remaining between them. Per germline, CDR1 LNHNV and CDR2 YYDKDF (reference sequence).

About this clone: The sample contains more than one DNA sequence encoding this CDR3. The chain is built from TRBV18 and TRBJ2-7; D gene unclear. V was cut by 2 bases and J by 1 base, with 3 bases left in between. The CDR3 is 12 amino acids. CDR1 is KGHSH and CDR2 is LQKENI in the germline V gene. The DNA of the CDR3 is TGTGCCAGCTCACCAGGATCCTACGAGCAGTACTTC. Its translation: CASSPGSYEQYF.

V usage is TRBV6-6 and J usage is TRBJ2-7; tentatively, D is TRBD1 (5 bases). Germline lookup yields CDR1 MNHNY and CDR2 SVGAGI (reference sequence). Trimming cost V 4 bases and J 2 bases, with 15 bases left between them. There are 15 residues in the CDR3. For the CDR3, the DNA is TGTGCCAGCAGTTCCTTAGACAGCAGCGCCTACGAGCAGTACTTC. It translates to CASSSLDSSAYEQYF.

This clone showed up just once. The rearrangement uses TRBV6-5 and TRBJ2-7; the D call may be TRBD1 or TRBD2 (6 bases each). Germline CDR1 MNHEY, CDR2 SVGAGI. This CDR3 is built from 14 residues. Between the trimmed V and J ends, which lost 4 bases and 3 bases, there was a span of 13 bases. CDR3 sequence (DNA): TGTGCCAGCAGTTCCGGGGGACACCTCTACGAGCAGTACTTC. Translating gives CASSSGGHLYEQYF.

This chain connects TRBV13 to TRBJ2-7, with D possibly matching TRBD2 (6 bases). CDR3 length equals 14 residues. Germline CDR1 and CDR2: PRHDT and FYEKMQ (reference sequence). Trimming cost V 3 bases and J 0 bases, with 9 bases left between them. The CDR3 coding sequence is TGTGCCAGCAGCTTTAGCGGCGACTCCTACGAGCAGTACTTC. Its translation: CASSFSGDSYEQYF.

In regard to this clone: This sample includes further DNA sequences coding for the same CDR3. This sequence joins TRBV19 and TRBJ2-7; perhaps TRBD1 as D (5 bases). Trimming removed 1 base from V and 3 bases from J, with 10 bases in between. This CDR3 is built from 14 residues. Germline assignment: CDR1 LNHDA and CDR2 SQIVND (reference sequence). The CDR3 nucleotides read TGTGCCAGTAGTATAGGGGCAGGGAACTACGAGCAGTACTTC. Protein: CASSIGAGNYEQYF.

The chain couples TRBV13 to TRBJ2-2, with TRBD1 identical over 8 bases. The CDR3 extends over 16 amino acids. V gave up 2 bases and J gave up 7 bases; unmatched junction bases: 9. Germline lookup yields CDR1 PRHDT and CDR2 FYEKMQ (reference sequence). The CDR3 sequence is CASSLTRTGTGGELFF. The CDR3 DNA reads as TGTGCCAGCAGCTTAACCCGGACAGGGACGGGCGGGGAGCTGTTTTTT.

The chain has TRBV6-1 and TRBJ2-7; 7 bases align to TRBD1. V lost 2 bases to trimming and J lost 4 bases; unmatched junction nucleotides: 2. This CDR3 comprises 13 residues. Looked up from germline, CDR1 is MNHNS and CDR2 is SASEGT. The CDR3: CASSEWDSYEQYF. CDR3 in DNA: TGTGCCAGCAGTGAATGGGACAGTTACGAGCAGTACTTC.

The chain has TRBV27 and TRBJ2-5; TRBD2 might be the D (6 bases). The germline V gene has CDR1 MNHEY and CDR2 SMNVEV (reference sequence). The CDR3 runs to 13 residues. Trimming cost V 8 bases and J 9 bases, with 19 bases left between them. The CDR3 protein is CASGPWASGAQYF. CDR3 DNA: TGTGCCAGCGGTCCCTGGGCCTCGGGGGCCCAGTACTTC.

The gene calls are TRBV6-8 and TRBJ2-7; 8 bases align to TRBD1. CDR3 size: 17 residues. V gave up 6 bases and J gave up 1 base; unmatched junction bases: 14. CDR1 is MNHGY and CDR2 is SAAAGT in the germline V gene. Written as DNA, the CDR3 is TGTGCCAGCAGCCCCCGGGACAGGAGCCGCTTTTCCTACGAGCAGTACTTC. Translation gives CASSPRDRSRFSYEQYF.

The chain has TRBV7-9 and TRBJ2-4; 10 bases align to TRBD1. The germline CDR1 and CDR2 sequences are SEHNR and FQNEAQ (reference sequence). CDR3 length: 15 amino acids. With V trimmed by 3 bases and J by 8 bases, 7 bases remained unmatched. The CDR3 loop reads CASSFSTGGEDIQYF. DNA of the CDR3: TGTGCCAGCAGCTTTTCGACAGGGGGCGAGGACATTCAGTACTTC.

The gene calls are TRBV29-1 and TRBJ2-7; 9 bases align to TRBD2. There are 12 residues in the CDR3. From germline, CDR1 is SQVTM and CDR2 ANQGSEA. V was clipped by 8 bases and J by 5 bases; unmatched bases: 7. The CDR3 DNA is TGCAGCATCCTGATAGCGGGAGACGAGCAGTACTTC. Amino acid sequence: CSILIAGDEQYF.